This T cell receptor beta chain was observed in a study of breast tumors, draining lymph nodes, adjacent tissues. The lymph nodes were axillary draining lymph nodes from breast cancer patients. Germline-derived CDR1 and CDR2 are DFQATT and SNEGSKA (reference sequence). V lost 0 bases, J lost 0 bases, and 13 bases stayed unmatched. The CDR3 consists of 19 residues. From the multiplex PCR reads, TCRdb called clonotypes with MiXCR, one entry per CDR3 protein. The data show about 230,000 distinct CDR3 sequences, about 32% seen once. This clonotype was counted many times. Its antigen is currently unknown. Notes on the study in general: Luminal-like breast cancer showed significantly greater tumor-nontumor repertoire similarity than basal-like breast cancer did. Tumor TCR diversity was below lymph nodes but above nontumor tissue.

This chain connects TRBV20-1 to TRBJ2-1; TRBD2 aligns across 8 bases. This clonotype originated in a female donor with breast cancer. Some clones in this sample may be carry-over from other donors' samples. Sequencing was done on a sample of axillary lymph node tissue. CDR3 amino acids: CSARDAGMYGTSSYNEQFF. The CDR3 nucleotides read TGCAGTGCTAGAGACGCAGGGATGTACGGGACTAGCTCCTACAATGAGCAGTTCTTC.